This TCR beta chain was retrieved from a study of blood T cells in healthy people across ages (dated by TCRdb to the mid-2010s). General notes on the study: In model experiments, roughly one uniquely barcoded TCR beta cDNA molecule per two T cells was captured by template switching. The study measured age-related changes in TCR beta repertoire diversity using deep sequencing normalized with unique cDNA molecular identifiers. Four age groups were formed from the donors: young (average roughly 16 years), middle-aged (approximately 40), aged (around 62) and long-lived (more than 75). Donors of different ages were randomly distributed across sequencing lanes to avoid experimental bias. Two additional independent replicas of 1 million unique cDNA reads from the same blood draw were analyzed for two donors (one aged 18 to 29 and one aged 80 or older). The research as a whole found: Compared with the aged group, the long-lived group had more naive CD4+ T cells, fewer expanded clones and increased TCR diversity, a pattern suggesting age selection. Since profiling was done on bulk unsorted PBMCs, naive and antigen-experienced compartments could not be conclusively compared. There was a strong correlation between observed TCR beta diversity and the percentage of naive T cells measured by flow cytometry. Because donor CMV infection status was unknown, age-related changes in expanded clonotypes were potentially confounded. Estimates of total diversity from one million sequenced T cells were regarded as lower bounds and underestimates. As age increased, observed TCR beta diversity per million T cells dropped in a roughly linear way, and a significant reduction was already evident by age around 41.

Receptors were amplified or captured by 5' RACE. Instrument used: Illumina HiSeq 2500. The second PCR ran for about 6 to 11 cycles and used a J-beta primer mix along with a sample-barcoded 5' primer. A template-switch 5' adaptor carrying 12 random nucleotides introduced a unique molecular identifier onto each TCR beta cDNA molecule. Each sample yielded at least 2.5 million CDR3-containing paired-end reads. The Mint cDNA synthesis kit, primed by a TRBC-specific oligonucleotide, was used to synthesize first-strand cDNA from all RNA. Following uracil-DNA glycosylase treatment, all cDNA underwent a first 18-cycle PCR with the universal primers M1SS and BC2_uni_R. Per the authors' processing: For normalization, 1 million high-quality reads, each with a distinct molecular identifier, were randomly selected from each sample. Reads sharing molecular identifiers were discarded rather than binned into consensus sequences. MiTCR, set to a Q25 quality threshold and the strictest error-elimination algorithm, was used for CDR3 identification, clonotype clustering and error correction. A nonparametric unseen species model with Euler transformation was used to estimate a lower bound on total TCR beta diversity. TCRdb reanalyzed the raw reads on its own, using fastp at Q25 for trimming and MiXCR for clone calling, and kept in-frame beta chains. Each CDR3 protein appears once, grouped with its most common genes and DNA. The V and J calls here are based on TCRdb, not the publication. Here the sample has 850,000 to 1,100,000 distinct CDR3 sequences; about two fifths occur a single time. About an eighth of the sample is held by the ten biggest clonotypes.

Donors were approximately 42 systemically healthy Caucasian individuals from Russia aged roughly 6 to 90 years. Each donor gave about 9.2 milliliters of peripheral blood, drawn into EDTA-treated Vacutainer tubes. Ficoll-Paque density-gradient centrifugation was used to isolate PBMCs, with at least 6.5 million obtained per sample. Total RNA, at least 6 micrograms per sample, was extracted from PBMCs with Trizol reagent. For every donor, an aliquot of PBMCs went through flow cytometry to measure the percentages of naive CD45RAhigh/CD27high T cells. As concerns this clonotype: Its antigen is not yet known. No base-level quality is on record; no much larger clone is a single base apart.

The sequence derives from a man aged 18 to 29 in good health. The sequenced sample was blood.

The DNA reads TGTGCCAGCAGCCCCATGAGATCTAACTATGGCTACACCTTC. It specifies CASSPMRSNYGYTF. The sequence links TRBV6-5 to TRBJ1-2, with the D gene not clear enough to name. Deletion took 6 bases off V and 0 bases off J, with a span of 11 bases between the germline ends. The CDR3 starts with the cysteine, ends with the phenylalanine, and has 14 residues. CDR3 DNA only is kept here, 42 bases in frame from base 1. Sequences MNHEY (CDR1) and SVGAGI (CDR2) are obtained from the germline V gene.